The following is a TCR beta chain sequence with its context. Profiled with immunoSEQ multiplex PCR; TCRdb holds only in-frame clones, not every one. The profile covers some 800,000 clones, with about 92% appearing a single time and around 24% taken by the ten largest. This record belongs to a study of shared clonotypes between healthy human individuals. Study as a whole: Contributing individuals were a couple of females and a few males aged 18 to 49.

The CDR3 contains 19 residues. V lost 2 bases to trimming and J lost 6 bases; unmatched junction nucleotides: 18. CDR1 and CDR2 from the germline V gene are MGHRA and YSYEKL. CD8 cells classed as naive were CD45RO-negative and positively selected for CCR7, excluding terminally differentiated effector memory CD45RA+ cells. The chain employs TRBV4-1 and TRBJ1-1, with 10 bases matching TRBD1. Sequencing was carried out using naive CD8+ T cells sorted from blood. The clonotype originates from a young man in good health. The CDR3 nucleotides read TGCGCCAGCAGCCAAAGCCCGCCGGGACAGGGGCCGTTGTCAGCTGAAGCTTTCTTT. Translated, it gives CASSQSPPGQGPLSAEAFF.